Detailed here is one T cell receptor beta chain. The germline gives CDR1 SGHVS, CDR2 FNYEAQ. This CDR3 has 18 amino acids. V lost 1 base to trimming and J lost 0 bases; unmatched junction nucleotides: 9. Clones were sequenced by immunoSEQ multiplex PCR, and TCRdb holds only the in-frame ones, with some missing. The sample contains a few hundred thousand clones, roughly four fifths of which appear only once. This sample was included in a study of blood T cell repertoires in COVID-19. This TCR was recovered from a woman between 65 and 79 years old with COVID-19, enrolled during active disease. The sequenced sample consisted of peripheral blood. The V and J genes are TRBV7-6 and TRBJ2-7; 10 positions agree with TRBD1. The CDR3 spells CASSLGPDRGTSSYEQYF. The CDR3 nucleotides read TGTGCCAGCAGCTTAGGCCCGGACAGGGGGACAAGCTCCTACGAGCAGTACTTC.